This TCR beta chain was sequenced for a study of blood T cell repertoires in COVID-19. Study in general: The United States, Italy and Spain supplied acute and convalescent COVID-19 samples. T cells, B-cell-depleted T cells, or PBMCs provided the cDNA or gDNA that served as material.

As processed by the authors: Quantification of nucleated cells was approximated via reference gene primer amplification. Clones were read by immunoSEQ multiplex PCR, and TCRdb kept only the in-frame ones, dropping some. Clone size and the V and J calls come from that table; the DNA yielded D and trimming. The sample has some 220,000 clones; about 84% are singletons. There are 15 residues in the CDR3. Trimming pared 7 bases from V and 1 base from J, leaving 17 bases between. Germline CDR1 and CDR2: MNHEY and SVGAGI. The sequencing input was peripheral blood. The TCR comes from a human donor in a cohort sampled during active COVID-19. This chain uses TRBV6-5 with TRBJ2-7, with a possible D match to TRBD1 (5 bases). In DNA form, the CDR3 reads TGTGCCAGCAAGGTGGGCAGGGAAATGTCCTACGAGCAGTACTTC. Amino acids: CASKVGREMSYEQYF.